This TCR beta chain was sequenced for a study of blood T cell repertoires in COVID-19. Study overall: Nucleic acid was either cDNA or gDNA, and it came from T cells, B-cell-depleted T cells, or PBMCs.

Sequencing used immunoSEQ multiplex PCR; TCRdb keeps in-frame clones, though not all of them. Of 150,000 or so clones in the sample, about nine tenths were seen once. Germline lookup yields CDR1 SGHDT and CDR2 YYEEEE. The CDR3 sequence is 16 residues long. Unmatched junction bases numbered 10, after V lost 4 bases and J lost 4 bases. The clonotype comes from a man at least 80 years old with acute or convalescent COVID-19. The material sequenced was peripheral blood. The chain uses TRBV5-6 and TRBJ2-1; TRBD2 matches 8 bases. The CDR3 DNA reads TGTGCCAGCAGCGTGGGACTAGAGATAAGTTACAATGAGCAGTTCTTC. Amino acids: CASSVGLEISYNEQFF.